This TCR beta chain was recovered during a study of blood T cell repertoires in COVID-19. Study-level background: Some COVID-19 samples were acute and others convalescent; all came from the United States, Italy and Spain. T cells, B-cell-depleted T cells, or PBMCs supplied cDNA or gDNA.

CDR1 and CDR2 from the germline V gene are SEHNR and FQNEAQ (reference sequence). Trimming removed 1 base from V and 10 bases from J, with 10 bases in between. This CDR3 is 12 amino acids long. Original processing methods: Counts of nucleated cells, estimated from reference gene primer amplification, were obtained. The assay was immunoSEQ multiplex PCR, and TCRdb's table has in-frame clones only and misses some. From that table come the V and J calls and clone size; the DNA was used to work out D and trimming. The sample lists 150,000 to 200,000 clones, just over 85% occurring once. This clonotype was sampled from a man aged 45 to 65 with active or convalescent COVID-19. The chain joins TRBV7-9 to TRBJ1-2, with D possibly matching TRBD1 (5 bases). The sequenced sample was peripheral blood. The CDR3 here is CASSLVGEVYTF. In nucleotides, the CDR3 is TGTGCCAGCAGCTTAGTAGGGGAGGTCTACACCTTC.